Sequencing of this T cell receptor beta chain was carried out in a study of T cell responses to AZD1222 COVID-19 vaccine. Regarding the study as a whole: Baseline testing showed seropositivity in only six AZD1222 recipients. Two AZD1222 administrations were followed by greater Spike-specific TCR breadth and depth. Targets within unmutated variant regions were reportedly found for nearly half of spike-specific TCRs. Repertoire sampling occurred only after the peak T cell response.

About this clone itself: Its antigen remains unknown.

The CDR3 is 15 amino acids. After removal of 7 bases from V and 7 bases from J, the junction contained 15 bases not matched to a gene. Germline loops: CDR1 SQVTM, CDR2 ANQGSEA. Here immunoSEQ multiplex PCR was the method, and the copy in TCRdb shows in-frame clones only, minus some. This table has some 20,000 clones, 84% appearing once. This clonotype was obtained from an adult who received the AZD1222 COVID-19 vaccine. V and J are TRBV29-1 and TRBJ2-5; TRBD1 matches at 10 bases. The sample here was peripheral blood, taken 28 days after the second AZD1222 dose. For the CDR3, the DNA is TGCAGCGCTGACCGGGACAGGGGCGTCCTAGGGACCCAGTACTTC. This sequence encodes CSADRDRGVLGTQYF.